A selection of T cell receptor beta chains follows, all from one sample in a study of metastatic and nonmetastatic thyroid tumors. With MiXCR, TCRdb reprocessed the PCR reads. The table shows 15,000 to 20,000 clones, with 29% occurring only once. Sequenced input: tumor tissue. The receptors were sampled from a female donor with papillary thyroid cancer or a benign thyroid nodule (not recorded which). Some clones in this sample may be carry-over from other donors' samples. Both conserved end residues are part of each CDR3. The order of the fields is clone size, D gene, V gene, J gene, CDR3 DNA, CDR3 protein. A D gene is named only where the DNA matches it firmly. Clone size appears in some rows only: once, few, many, or a class for an expanded clone.

size: medium-sized; D: TRBD1; V: TRBV12-3/TRBV12-4; J: TRBJ1-2; DNA: TGTGCCAGCATCATGACAGGGGGCGCGATCTATGGCTACACCTTC; CDR3: CASIMTGGAIYGYTF
size: .; D: TRBD2; V: TRBV6-1; J: TRBJ2-2; DNA: TGTGCCAGCAAAAGGAGCGGACTAGCGGGAAACACCGGGGAGCTGTTTTTT; CDR3: CASKRSGLAGNTGELFF
size: once; D: .; V: TRBV3-1; J: TRBJ2-3; DNA: TGTGCCAGCAGCCTCAGGGAGCCCGTAGATACGCAGTATTTT; CDR3: CASSLREPVDTQYF
size: few; D: .; V: TRBV24-1; J: TRBJ2-7; DNA: TGTGCCACCAGTTACCGAGGGGGAACCTACGAGCAGTACTTC; CDR3: CATSYRGGTYEQYF
size: .; D: .; V: TRBV6-1; J: TRBJ1-2; DNA: TGTGCCAGCAGTGACTGGACCTATGGCTACACCTTC; CDR3: CASSDWTYGYTF
size: many; D: TRBD2; V: TRBV7-9; J: TRBJ2-3; DNA: TGTGCCAGCAGCCTCGGGACTACCGATACGCAGTATTTT; CDR3: CASSLGTTDTQYF
size: .; D: .; V: TRBV5-8; J: TRBJ1-3; DNA: TGTGCCAGCAGCTTGAGGGGTGACGGAAACACAATATATTTT; CDR3: CASSLRGDGNTIYF
size: .; D: TRBD1; V: TRBV28; J: TRBJ1-5; DNA: TGTGCCAGCAGCCGTGACAGGGCTTCCAATCAGCCCCAGCATTTT; CDR3: CASSRDRASNQPQHF
size: .; D: TRBD2; V: TRBV7-3; J: TRBJ2-1; DNA: TGTGCCAGCAGACACGAGGGGAGACTAGCGGCGGATGAGCAGTTCTTC; CDR3: CASRHEGRLAADEQFF
size: .; D: TRBD2; V: TRBV11-2; J: TRBJ2-1; DNA: TGTGCCAGCAGCTCCCGGACTAGCGGGTCCTACAATGAGCAGTTCTTC; CDR3: CASSSRTSGSYNEQFF
size: .; D: TRBD1; V: TRBV12-3/TRBV12-4; J: TRBJ2-3; DNA: TGTGCCAGCGCGCGGGACAGGGACGTAGATACGCAGTATTTT; CDR3: CASARDRDVDTQYF
size: few; D: .; V: TRBV12-3/TRBV12-4; J: TRBJ2-5; DNA: TGTGCCAGCAGTTTAGGGCGGATACAAGAGACCCAGTACTTC; CDR3: CASSLGRIQETQYF
size: few; D: .; V: TRBV6-1; J: TRBJ2-2; DNA: TGTGCCAGCAGCCCTAAGAACACCGGGGAGCTGTTTTTT; CDR3: CASSPKNTGELFF
size: .; D: TRBD2; V: TRBV6-1; J: TRBJ2-1; DNA: TGTGCCAGCAGTGAAAACGGGGGGGAGTACAATGAGCAGTTCTTC; CDR3: CASSENGGEYNEQFF
size: .; D: .; V: TRBV7-2; J: TRBJ2-1; DNA: TGTGCCAGCAGCTTCACGGGCGGCGGTGAGCAGTTCTTC; CDR3: CASSFTGGGEQFF
size: few; D: .; V: TRBV6-1; J: TRBJ1-2; DNA: TGTGCCAGCAGTGAATTTCATCACCCTGACTATGGCTACACCTTC; CDR3: CASSEFHHPDYGYTF
size: .; D: TRBD2; V: TRBV7-7; J: TRBJ2-1; DNA: TGTGCTAGCAGCTTGGTACTAGCGGATGAGCAGTTCTTC; CDR3: CASSLVLADEQFF
size: many; D: .; V: TRBV5-4; J: TRBJ1-1; DNA: TGTGCCAGCAGCCTTTCTGGGAGGGGAAGTAACACTGAAGCTTTCTTT; CDR3: CASSLSGRGSNTEAFF
size: medium-sized; D: .; V: TRBV19; J: TRBJ1-4; DNA: TGTGCCAGTAGTCCGCTGAGGGGCCCTCGGGGGGAAAAACTGTTTTTT; CDR3: CASSPLRGPRGEKLFF
size: medium-sized; D: .; V: TRBV6-2/TRBV6-3; J: TRBJ1-5; DNA: TGTGCCAGCAGTACCTGGAATCAGCCCCAGCATTTT; CDR3: CASSTWNQPQHF